This TCR beta chain was obtained from a study of blood T cell repertoires in COVID-19. For the study at large: Whether acute or convalescent, the COVID-19 samples came from the United States, Italy and Spain.

This CDR3 spans 15 amino acids. V was pared by 6 bases and J by 2 bases, with 6 bases of the junction left unmatched. Looked up from germline, CDR1 is MNHEY and CDR2 is SMNVEV (reference sequence). Only in-frame clones appear in the TCRdb table, and some are missing; sequencing was by immunoSEQ multiplex PCR. The repertoire holds about 300,000 clones, approximately 90% seen once, with 4.6% in the top ten. The chain uses TRBV27 and TRBJ2-1, with 8 bases aligning to TRBD1. Source material: peripheral blood. The receptor was derived from a man aged 40-49 years with acute or convalescent COVID-19. The chain's CDR3 is CASSPTGGTYNEQFF. The CDR3 DNA sequence: TGTGCCAGCAGCCCTACAGGGGGGACCTACAATGAGCAGTTCTTC.